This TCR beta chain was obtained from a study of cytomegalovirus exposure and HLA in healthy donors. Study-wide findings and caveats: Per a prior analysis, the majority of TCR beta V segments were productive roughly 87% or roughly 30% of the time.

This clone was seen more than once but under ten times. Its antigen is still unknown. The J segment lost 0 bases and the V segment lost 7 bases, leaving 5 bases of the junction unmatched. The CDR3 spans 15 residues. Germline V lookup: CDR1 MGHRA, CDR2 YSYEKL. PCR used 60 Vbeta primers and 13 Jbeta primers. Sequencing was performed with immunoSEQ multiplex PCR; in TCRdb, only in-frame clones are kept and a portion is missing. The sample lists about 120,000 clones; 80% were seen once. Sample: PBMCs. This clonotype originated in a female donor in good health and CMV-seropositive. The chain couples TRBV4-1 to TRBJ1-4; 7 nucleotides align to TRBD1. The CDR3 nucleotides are TGCGCCAGCATGACAGGGCCCTCAACTAATGAAAAACTGTTTTTT. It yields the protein CASMTGPSTNEKLFF.